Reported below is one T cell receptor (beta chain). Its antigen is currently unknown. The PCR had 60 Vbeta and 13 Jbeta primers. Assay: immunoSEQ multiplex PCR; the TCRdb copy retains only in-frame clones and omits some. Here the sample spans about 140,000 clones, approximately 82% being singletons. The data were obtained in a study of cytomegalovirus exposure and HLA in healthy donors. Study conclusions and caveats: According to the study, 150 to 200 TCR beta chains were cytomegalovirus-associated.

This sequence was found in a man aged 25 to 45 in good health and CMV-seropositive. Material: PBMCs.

The CDR3, as DNA: TGCGCCAGCAGCTCGGGCGGCGAGGGGACCCAGTACTTC. Translated, it gives CASSSGGEGTQYF. The V gene is TRBV5-1, the J gene TRBJ2-5, with a weak D call TRBD2 (5 bases). With 3 bases removed from V and 7 bases from J, the gap between germline ends came to 13 bases. Germline lookup yields CDR1 SGHRS and CDR2 YFSETQ. The CDR3 loop spans 13 amino acids.